The source of this TCR beta chain is a study of cytomegalovirus exposure and HLA in healthy donors. Findings and limits, study-wide: A later analysis revealed that TCR association rates differed between HLA loci, peaking at DRB1 and bottoming out at HLA-C. Most TCR sequences were rare, but some public TCRs occurred in many donors.

Germline V gene data show CDR1 as SGDLS and CDR2 as YYNGEE. The CDR3 has 15 residues. Trimming left V 3 bases short and J 0 bases short, with 13 bases between. Vbeta (60) and Jbeta (13) primers were used in the PCR. Assay: immunoSEQ multiplex PCR; the TCRdb copy retains only in-frame clones and omits some. The sample includes about 160,000 clones. Remarks on this clone: The antigen is undetermined.

The sequence was obtained from a man under 40 in good health and CMV-seronegative. What was sequenced was PBMCs. This chain joins TRBV9 and TRBJ2-7; no clear D. The CDR3 DNA is TGTGCCAGCAGCGCATATAGTAAGAGCTCCTACGAGCAGTACTTC. Amino acid sequence: CASSAYSKSSYEQYF. Full variable domain (remainder filled in from reference TRBV9 and TRBJ2-7): DSGVTQTPKHLITATGQRVTLRCSPRSGDLSVYWYQQSLDQGLQFLIQYYNGEERAKGNILERFSAQQFPDLHSELNLSSLELGDSALYFCASSAYSKSSYEQYFGPGTRLTVT.